The subject of this entry is one TCR beta chain. Antigen: not known. The source of the sample is a study of T cell responses to AZD1222 COVID-19 vaccine. Profiled with immunoSEQ multiplex PCR; TCRdb holds only in-frame clones, not every one. This sample has around 99,000 clones, with roughly nine tenths found just once. Overall study findings and caveats: White British donors predominated, females outnumbered males, and clonal diversity was possibly underestimated. Two AZD1222 doses significantly raised spike-specific TCR breadth and depth over controls. CD4 TCRs associated with vaccination spanned spike, dominating at 160-218 and 743-854.

The TCR originated in an adult who received the AZD1222 COVID-19 vaccine. This specimen consisted of peripheral blood, obtained 28 days after the second AZD1222 dose.

CDR3: CASSGMSGTYNEQFF. DNA for the CDR3: TGTGCCAGTAGTGGAATGAGCGGAACCTACAATGAGCAGTTCTTC. The chain recombines TRBV19 with TRBJ2-1; D perhaps matches TRBD2 (5 bases). Trimming removed 5 bases at V and 2 bases at J, with 13 bases between. CDR1 LNHDA and CDR2 SQIVND come from the germline V gene (reference sequence). The CDR3 length is 15 residues.